Each of the 14 T cell receptor beta chains below was sequenced from the same sample in a study of tumor T cells in aggressive B-cell lymphoma. Sequencing used immunoSEQ multiplex PCR; TCRdb keeps in-frame clones, though not all of them. The sample carries approximately 12,000 clones, 89% recorded once. The specimen was tumor tissue. These receptor sequences come from an adult with diffuse large B cell lymphoma.

This clone was observed a single time. The V gene is TRBV6-1, the J gene TRBJ1-3; D perhaps matches TRBD1 (6 bases). The CDR3 runs 17 residues. The V gene's germline CDR1 is MNHNS and CDR2 SASEGT. V was shortened by 4 bases and J by 1 base, with 17 bases between the two germline ends. The DNA of the CDR3 is TGTGCCAGCAGTGTACCCCAACAGGGCCGGTCTGGAAACACCATATATTTT. Translating it yields CASSVPQQGRSGNTIYF.

The chain recombines TRBV6-1 with TRBJ2-3, with D unresolved. The V gene's germline CDR1 is MNHNS and CDR2 SASEGT. Trimming pared 2 bases from V and 9 bases from J, leaving 9 bases between. This CDR3 has 12 amino acids. CDR3 coding DNA: TGTGCCAGCAGTGAAAGTCAGTACACGCAGTATTTT. Its protein product is CASSESQYTQYF.

The chain employs TRBV7-2 and TRBJ2-5; a weak D match, TRBD1 (6 bases). V was clipped by 4 bases and J by 5 bases, with 14 bases between them. The CDR3 spans 14 residues. CDR1 and CDR2 (germline): SGHTA, FQGNSA. CDR3 region: CASSSPRGRETQYF. DNA of the CDR3: TGTGCCAGCAGCTCGCCCAGGGGCCGGGAGACCCAGTACTTC.

CDR3 DNA sequence: TGCGCCAGCAGCCAAAATTCGATCCCTGTCTGGGGAGAACTGTTTTTT. It translates to CASSQNSIPVWGELFF. This rearrangement joins TRBV4-3 to TRBJ2-2; D is possibly TRBD2 (5 bases). CDR1 and CDR2 (germline): LGHNA, YSLEER. The CDR3 has 16 residues. Between the trimmed V and J ends, which lost 2 bases and 14 bases, there was a span of 24 bases.

The genes are TRBV27 and TRBJ1-1; D uncertain. This CDR3 contains 17 residues. Germline CDR1 is MNHEY and CDR2 is SMNVEV (reference sequence). V was shortened by 2 bases and J by 6 bases, with 22 bases between the two germline ends. CDR3 nucleotides: TGTGCCAGCAGTTTAGCTCCCACTTCTTTTTTTCGGGCTGAAGCTTTCTTT. It is translated as CASSLAPTSFFRAEAFF.

The chain recombines TRBV18 with TRBJ2-5; 7 bases align to TRBD1. Germline V gene data show CDR1 as KGHSH and CDR2 as LQKENI. This CDR3 has 14 residues. After removal of 4 bases from V and 1 base from J, the junction contained 3 bases not matched to a gene. CDR3 in DNA: TGTGCCAGCTCACGGGGACAGCTCCAAGAGACCCAGTACTTC. Its translation is CASSRGQLQETQYF.

As DNA, the CDR3 is TGCGCCAGCAGCCAAGATTTAGGAGGGGCCTCCGCCGGAAACACCATATATTTT. Amino acid sequence: CASSQDLGGASAGNTIYF. The V and J genes are TRBV4-3 and TRBJ1-3; D perhaps matches TRBD1 (5 bases). The CDR3 runs 18 residues. V shed 0 bases and J shed 4 bases, with 19 bases lying between them. CDR1 and CDR2 from the germline V gene are LGHNA and YSLEER.

The chain combines TRBV29-1 with TRBJ2-3, with TRBD2 matching 7 bases. The CDR3 length is 17 residues. CDR1 is SQVTM, CDR2 ANQGSEA, per germline. Trimming removed 1 base from V and 1 base from J; junction bases left unmatched: 11. The CDR3 coding sequence is TGCAGCGTTGAAGGCCGCGGGAGAGCCCGTGGCACAGATACGCAGTATTTT. It specifies CSVEGRGRARGTDTQYF.

This chain connects TRBV19 to TRBJ2-1; 9 bases map to TRBD1. The junction had 3 bases not matched to a gene; V was cut back by 4 bases and J by 2 bases. The CDR3 is 15 amino acids. Germline V gene lookup returns CDR1 LNHDA and CDR2 SQIVND (reference sequence). The CDR3, as DNA: TGTGCCAGTAGTAGCCGGGACAGGGCCTACAATGAGCAGTTCTTC. Translated: CASSSRDRAYNEQFF.

V is TRBV7-9 and J is TRBJ1-2; tentative D call: TRBD1 (5 bases). The CDR3 is 13 residues long. Trimming shortened V by 3 bases and J by 6 bases, and 11 bases separated the two germline ends. CDR1 and CDR2 from the germline V gene are SEHNR and FQNEAQ (reference sequence). CDR3 residues: CASSFPGRNGYTF. The CDR3, as DNA: TGTGCCAGCAGCTTTCCAGGGCGCAATGGCTACACCTTC.

The J gene is TRBJ1-1, the V gene TRBV11-3, with a possible D match to TRBD1 (6 bases). The CDR3 runs to 12 residues. Germline loops: CDR1 SGHNT, CDR2 YENEEA. The V gene lost 7 bases and the J gene lost 4 bases, with 10 bases spanning the gap. CDR3 residues: CASTRGGTEAFF. The DNA of the CDR3 is TGTGCCAGCACCCGAGGGGGCACTGAAGCTTTCTTT.

This clone was observed a single time. This chain connects TRBV10-1 to TRBJ1-1, with D unclear. The ends were cut back, 5 bases at V and 6 bases at J, with 13 bases in the middle. The CDR3 length is 13 residues. CDR1 and CDR2 (germline): WNHNN, SYGVQD (reference sequence). In DNA form, the CDR3 reads TGCGCCAGCAGTAGCCGATGGGCAGCTGAAGCTTTCTTT. Protein: CASSSRWAAEAFF.

For this clone: The junction shows a germline mismatch at one end, possibly a read error. V and J are TRBV12-5 and TRBJ2-2; maybe TRBD2 (5 bases). Germline lookup yields CDR1 LGHNT and CDR2 FRNRAP. The CDR3 has 14 residues. The CDR3 loop is CASGPGPNTGELFF. Written as DNA, the CDR3 is TGTGCTAGTGGCCCAGGACCGAACACCGGGGAGCTGTTCTTT.

As DNA, the CDR3 is TGTGCCAGTAGTACAAGCGGGAGAGGGACAGATACGCAGTATTTT. It is translated as CASSTSGRGTDTQYF. This chain uses TRBV19 with TRBJ2-3, with 8 bases matching TRBD2. Germline values: CDR1 LNHDA, CDR2 SQIVND (reference sequence). There are 15 residues in the CDR3. V shed 4 bases and J 3 bases; nucleotides not matched to a gene: 6.